What follows describes a single T cell receptor (beta chain). Its antigen is unidentified. The sample is drawn from a study of B cell selection in AIRE deficiency. The V gene's germline CDR1 is KGHSH and CDR2 LQKENI. The CDR3 loop spans 13 amino acids. After removal of 2 bases from V and 7 bases from J, the junction contained 3 bases not matched to a gene. Regulatory T cells were sorted as CD4+CD25hiCD127low/negative. Sequenced by immunoSEQ multiplex PCR; TCRdb stores in-frame clones only, minus some. Of approximately 14,000 clones in the sample, about 92% are singletons; the top ten hold about 1%. Findings and caveats of the study: Around 30% of healthy-shared Treg TCRbeta sequences appeared in patient Tconv cells.

The sequencing input was Tregs sorted from PBMCs. This sequence was found in a human donor with AIRE deficiency. The chain uses TRBV18 and TRBJ2-7; 9 nucleotides align to TRBD1. The CDR3 spells CASSPGTGWEQYF. The DNA for the CDR3 is TGTGCCAGCTCACCAGGGACAGGGTGGGAGCAGTACTTC.